This TCR beta chain comes out of a study of T-cell memory formation after mild COVID-19. TCRdb re-called the 5' RACE reads through MiXCR, storing one row per CDR3 protein. The table lists about 430,000 distinct CDR3 sequences, around 24% of them singletons. V was shortened by 1 base and J by 5 bases, with 7 bases between the two germline ends. Germline V gene data show CDR1 as SGHNT and CDR2 as YYREEE (reference sequence). This CDR3 is built from 13 residues. This clonotype was seen more than once but under ten times. The chain is built from TRBV5-4 and TRBJ2-1; D not resolved. The sequenced material came from PBMCs or a T cell subset sorted from them (not recorded which). This sequence originates from an adult woman who had mild COVID-19 (a few samples of this study predate the infection). Cell type and time point are not known. This CDR3 is CASSLKVNNEQFF. CDR3 in DNA: TGTGCCAGCAGCTTGAAAGTTAACAATGAGCAGTTCTTC.